These 9 T cell receptor beta chains were sequenced from one sample in a study of spatial heterogeneity in lung cancer. Sample time point: sample taken at primary tumor resection. Sequencing covered unsorted whole RNA taken from tumor, nontumor lung or frozen PBMC. In TCRdb, the 5' RACE reads were re-called with MiXCR into one record per CDR3 protein. The sample shows roughly 10,000 distinct CDR3 sequences, 24% of them seen only once. The material sequenced was PBMCs, taken at surgery. The receptors originated from a female donor with early-stage non-small cell lung cancer.

The chain joins TRBV7-2 to TRBJ1-1; D remains ambiguous. This CDR3 contains 12 residues. Germline V gives CDR1 SGHTA, CDR2 FQGNSA. Trimming cost V 5 bases and J 8 bases, with 12 bases left between them. CDR3 in amino acids: CASSPFLGEAFF. Written as DNA, the CDR3 is TGTGCCAGCAGCCCGTTCCTGGGAGAAGCTTTCTTT.

This clonotype was detected ten times or more. The genes are TRBV6-2 or TRBV6-3 and TRBJ2-1, with 11 bases fitting TRBD2. J lost 12 bases, V lost 6 bases, and 7 bases had no gene match. Looked up from germline, CDR1 is MNHEY and CDR2 is SVGEGT. The CDR3 has 13 amino acids. The CDR3, as DNA: TGTGCCAGCAGACGAAGTCTAGCGGGAGGGCAGTTCTTC. Its translation is CASRRSLAGGQFF.

This clonotype was seen at least ten times. The chain couples TRBV7-9 to TRBJ2-1; D gene unclear. This CDR3 contains 15 residues. V was shortened by 5 bases and J by 2 bases, with 13 bases between the two germline ends. Germline V lookup: CDR1 SEHNR, CDR2 FQNEAQ (reference sequence). The CDR3 DNA follows: TGTGCCAGCAGCACGGGCTATCCCACCTACAATGAGCAGTTCTTC. Translated: CASSTGYPTYNEQFF. Complete variable domain (other parts from reference TRBV7-9 and TRBJ2-1): DTGVSQNPRHKITKRGQNVTFRCDPISEHNRLYWYRQTLGQGPEFLTYFQNEAQLEKSRLLSDRFSAERPKGSFSTLEIQRTEQGDSAMYLCASSTGYPTYNEQFFGPGTRLTVL.

This chain joins TRBV5-1 and TRBJ2-2; 12 positions agree with TRBD2. Germline CDR1 is SGHRS and CDR2 is YFSETQ. V dropped 0 bases and J dropped 6; count of bases not matched to a gene: 0. The CDR3 sequence is 15 residues long. In nucleotides, the CDR3 is TGCGCCAGCAGCTTGGGACTAGCGGGGGCCGGGGAGCTGTTTTTT. Translation gives CASSLGLAGAGELFF.

The genes are TRBV20-1 and TRBJ2-7, with TRBD2 matching 11 bases. This CDR3 region has 14 residues. The trim removed 6 bases at V and 2 bases at J, leaving 6 bases unmatched. Germline lookup yields CDR1 DFQATT and CDR2 SNEGSKA (reference sequence). The CDR3 nucleotides read TGCAGTGCGACGGGACTAGCGGCAACCTACGAGCAGTACTTC. Its protein product is CSATGLAATYEQYF.

This clonotype qualifies as medium-sized. The J gene is TRBJ2-1, the V gene TRBV20-1; D remains unclear. The CDR3 is 14 residues long. Trimming shortened V by 0 bases and J by 8 bases, and 14 bases separated the two germline ends. Germline CDR1 and CDR2: DFQATT and SNEGSKA (reference sequence). For the CDR3, the DNA is TGCAGTGCTAGAGATCTGGTTCTTTCCGATGAGCAGTTCTTC. Its translation: CSARDLVLSDEQFF.

The chain links TRBV5-1 to TRBJ2-2; D possibly corresponds to TRBD2 (7 bases). CDR3 size: 15 residues. Trimming left V 5 bases short and J 6 bases short, with 17 bases between. Per the germline V gene, CDR1 is SGHRS and CDR2 is YFSETQ. The CDR3 DNA follows: TGCGCCAGCAGAGAGGGGGGACTAAGCGCCGGGGAGCTGTTTTTT. Encoded protein: CASREGGLSAGELFF. Full variable domain (rest looked up from reference TRBV5-1 and TRBJ2-2): KAGVTQTPRYLIKTRGQQVTLSCSPISGHRSVSWYQQTPGQGLQFLFEYFSETQRNKGNFPGRFSGRQFSNSRSEMNVSTLELGDSALYLCASREGGLSAGELFFGEGSRLTVL.

This clonotype was counted many times. This chain connects TRBV7-9 to TRBJ2-3; D may be TRBD2 (6 bases). This CDR3 comprises 12 residues. Trimming cost V 4 bases and J 5 bases, with 7 bases left between them. Germline assignment: CDR1 SEHNR and CDR2 FQNEAQ (reference sequence). The CDR3 nucleotides read TGTGCCAGCAGCTACGGGGGAGATACGCAGTATTTT. Protein sequence: CASSYGGDTQYF.

This clonotype has ten or more counts. The chain couples TRBV2 to TRBJ2-3; TRBD2 aligns across 11 bases. CDR3 length equals 18 residues. V gave up 0 bases and J gave up 2 bases; unmatched junction bases: 7. Germline V gene sequence: CDR1 SNHLY, CDR2 FYNNEI. The CDR3 here is CASSEATLAGGYTDTQYF. CDR3 DNA: TGTGCCAGCAGTGAAGCCACCCTAGCGGGGGGCTACACAGATACGCAGTATTTT.